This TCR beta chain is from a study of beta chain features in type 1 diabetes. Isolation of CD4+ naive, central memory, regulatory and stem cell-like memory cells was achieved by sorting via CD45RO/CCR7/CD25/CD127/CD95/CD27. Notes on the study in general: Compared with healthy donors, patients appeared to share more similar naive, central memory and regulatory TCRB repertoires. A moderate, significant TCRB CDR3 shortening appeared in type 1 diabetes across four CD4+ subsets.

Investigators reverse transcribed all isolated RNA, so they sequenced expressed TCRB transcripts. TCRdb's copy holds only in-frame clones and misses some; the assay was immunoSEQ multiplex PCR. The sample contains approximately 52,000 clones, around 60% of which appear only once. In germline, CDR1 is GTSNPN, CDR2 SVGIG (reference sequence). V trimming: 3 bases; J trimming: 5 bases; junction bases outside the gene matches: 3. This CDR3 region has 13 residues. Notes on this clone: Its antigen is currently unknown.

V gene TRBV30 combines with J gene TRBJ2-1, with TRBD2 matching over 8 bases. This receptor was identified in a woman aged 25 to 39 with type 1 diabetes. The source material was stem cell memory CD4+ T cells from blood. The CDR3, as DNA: TGTGCCTGGAGCAATAGCGGGAACAATGAGCAGTTCTTC. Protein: CAWSNSGNNEQFF.